The rows below give T cell receptor beta chains drawn from one sample of a study of CD8 T cells in Susac syndrome. One entry per CDR3 protein results from TCRdb running MiXCR on the immunoSEQ multiplex PCR reads. The profile shows some 170,000 distinct CDR3 sequences, just under 95% of them singletons. The sequenced sample was CD4+ T cells from PBMCs. The receptors here all came from a human donor in good health. Both conserved end residues are part of each CDR3. A D gene is named only where the DNA matches it firmly. Clone size, where shown, is once, few, many, or a class for clones that have expanded.

clone_size	v_call	cdr3_length	j_call	d_call	cdr3_nt	cdr3_aa
-	TRBV30	15	TRBJ2-1	-	TGTGCCTGGGAGGGAATTGGGGGGCGAGACAATGAGCAGTTCTTC	CAWEGIGGRDNEQFF
-	TRBV30	14	TRBJ2-5	-	TGTGCCTGGAGTGTTGGCCGGTCTCAAGAGACCCAGTACTTC	CAWSVGRSQETQYF
-	TRBV2	12	TRBJ2-5	-	TGTGCCAGCACTGGGGTACAAGAGACCCAGTACTTC	CASTGVQETQYF
-	TRBV7-9	15	TRBJ2-1	-	TGTGCCAGCAGCTTGGGATGGAGCTCCTACAATGAGCAGTTCTTC	CASSLGWSSYNEQFF
-	TRBV19	16	TRBJ2-1	TRBD1	TGTGCCAGTAGTAGCCCTAACAGGGGGGTAGGCAATGAGCAGTTCTTC	CASSSPNRGVGNEQFF
once	TRBV15	11	TRBJ2-1	-	TGTGCCACCAGGCAGTACAATGAGCAGTTCTTC	CATRQYNEQFF
-	TRBV6-2/TRBV6-3	14	TRBJ2-7	TRBD1	TGTGCCAGCAGTTTCTACGACAGGGGGGCCGAGCAGTACTTC	CASSFYDRGAEQYF
-	TRBV27	14	TRBJ1-2	-	TGTGCCAGCAGTTTATCTGGGACATCTTATGGCTACACCTTC	CASSLSGTSYGYTF
-	TRBV20-1	13	TRBJ2-5	TRBD2	TGCAGTGCAATAGCGGGAGTAACGGAGACCCAGTACTTC	CSAIAGVTETQYF
-	TRBV29-1	14	TRBJ1-2	-	TGCAGCGTTGAAGATTACGTCAGCCAGGGTGGCTACACCTTC	CSVEDYVSQGGYTF
-	TRBV28	13	TRBJ2-7	TRBD2	TGTGCCAGCAACATCGGAACTAGCGGAGAGCAGTACTTC	CASNIGTSGEQYF
-	TRBV2	13	TRBJ2-7	TRBD2	TGTGCCAGCAGTGGGACTAGAGGGGACGAGCAGTACTTC	CASSGTRGDEQYF
-	TRBV27	16	TRBJ2-7	TRBD2	TGTGCCAGCAGTAGCCCGGGACTAGCGGGGGGCTACGAGCAGTACTTC	CASSSPGLAGGYEQYF
-	TRBV20-1	11	TRBJ2-3	-	TGCAGTGCTAGCTTATCAGATACGCAGTATTTT	CSASLSDTQYF
few	TRBV19	12	TRBJ1-2	-	TGTGCCAGTACCCGGGACGGCTATGGCTACACCTTC	CASTRDGYGYTF
-	TRBV4-3	16	TRBJ2-4	TRBD1	TGCGCCAGCAGCCCGTCCCAGACAGGGACCCAAAACATTCAGTACTTC	CASSPSQTGTQNIQYF
many	TRBV7-9	14	TRBJ2-3	TRBD2	TGTGCCAGCAGCCGTAGCGGGAACACAGATACGCAGTATTTT	CASSRSGNTDTQYF
-	TRBV20-1	16	TRBJ2-3	TRBD2	TGCAGTGCTCGCAGAGGGACTAGCGGGAACACAGATACGCAGTATTTT	CSARRGTSGNTDTQYF
-	TRBV6-2/TRBV6-3	13	TRBJ1-4	-	TGTGCCAGCAGACTTTGGACAGTTGAAAAACTGTTTTTT	CASRLWTVEKLFF
-	TRBV12-3/TRBV12-4	14	TRBJ2-3	TRBD2	TGTGCCAGCAGCTTAAGCGGGGGCACGAATACGCAGTATTTT	CASSLSGGTNTQYF